This section outlines one TCR beta chain sequence together with its context. Germline V lookup: CDR1 LGHDT, CDR2 YNNKEL (reference sequence). The CDR3 consists of 15 residues. The V gene end was trimmed by 1 base and the J gene end by 8 bases; junction bases not matched to a gene: 8. This specimen belongs to a study of blood T cell repertoires in COVID-19. About the study: Whether acute or convalescent, the COVID-19 samples came from the United States, Italy and Spain. PBMCs, B-cell-depleted T cells, or T cells were the source of the cDNA or gDNA that made up the material.

Per the authors' pipeline: Counts of nucleated cells, estimated from reference gene primer amplification, were obtained. Assay used: immunoSEQ multiplex PCR; TCRdb lists only in-frame clones, some missing. Clone size and the V and J calls come from that table; the DNA yielded D and trimming. The data show about 240,000 clones, with about four fifths seen just once and 7.5% held by the top ten. Material: peripheral blood. This chain uses TRBV3-1 (or the pseudogene TRBV3-2) with TRBJ1-2, with 9 nucleotides matching TRBD1. This clonotype was obtained from a woman aged 80 or over with COVID-19, enrolled during active disease. The CDR3: CASSQATQGAYGYTF. CDR3 DNA sequence: TGTGCCAGCAGCCAAGCCACACAGGGGGCTTACGGCTACACCTTC.